Listed here is a single TCR beta chain. The CDR3 is 20 residues long. These data are taken from a study of cytomegalovirus exposure and HLA in healthy donors. PCR primers comprised 60 Vbeta and 13 Jbeta primers. Method: immunoSEQ multiplex PCR; TCRdb's copy keeps in-frame clones and lacks some. The table lists roughly 150,000 clones, 84% of them singletons. The rearrangement links TRBV21-1 to TRBJ2-2; the table's D gene call, TRBD2, was not cross checked with the DNA. TRBV21-1 constitutes a pseudogene. The sequence came from a man aged 25-45 years in good health and CMV-seronegative. The specimen sequenced was PBMCs. This CDR3 is CASSKGTGRSAGGPTGELFF. As DNA, the CDR3 is TGTGCCAGCAGCAAAGGGACAGGGAGGTCTGCGGGAGGGCCCACCGGGGAGCTGTTTTTT.